Following are 27 T cell receptor beta chains from one sample sequenced in a study of blood T cell repertoires in COVID-19. Generated by immunoSEQ multiplex PCR, the TCRdb table keeps only in-frame clones and is missing some. This sample yields about 140,000 clones, of which 65% to 90% are seen a single time; 2.5% to 3% belongs to the top ten. The sequenced material came from peripheral blood. These TCRs come from a man aged 50-60 years with acute or convalescent COVID-19.

The chain links TRBV9 to TRBJ2-7, with 10 bases aligning to TRBD1. The CDR3 contains 15 residues. Germline values: CDR1 SGDLS, CDR2 YYNGEE. The trim removed 2 bases at V and 6 bases at J, leaving 8 bases unmatched. The CDR3 region has the DNA TGTGCCAGCAGCGTCACCGGGACAGGGGCCATCGAGCAGTACTTC. Translated, it gives CASSVTGTGAIEQYF. Complete variable domain (other parts from reference TRBV9 and TRBJ2-7): DSGVTQTPKHLITATGQRVTLRCSPRSGDLSVYWYQQSLDQGLQFLIQYYNGEERAKGNILERFSAQQFPDLHSELNLSSLELGDSALYFCASSVTGTGAIEQYFGPGTRLTVT.

The V gene is TRBV6-4, the J gene TRBJ2-3, with 11 bases lining up with TRBD2. CDR1 and CDR2 (germline): MRHNA, SNTAGT. The CDR3 has 17 residues. The V and J ends lost 2 bases and 1 base, in that order; junction bases with no gene match: 5. CDR3 bases: TGTGCCAGCAGTGACGGGACTAGCGGAGGGGGCACAGATACGCAGTATTTT. This encodes CASSDGTSGGGTDTQYF.

The chain links TRBV1 to TRBJ2-7; the D call of TRBD2 is as the table states it, not checked on the DNA. TRBV1 is a documented pseudogene. The CDR3 loop spans 15 amino acids. The CDR3 DNA reads as TGCACCAGCAGCCCCCTGACTCGGAGCTCCTACGAGCAGTACTTC. It translates to CTSSPLTRSSYEQYF.

The rearrangement uses TRBV7-9 and TRBJ2-7; D ambiguous. The CDR3 runs to 13 residues. The V gene's germline CDR1 is SEHNR and CDR2 FQNEAQ (reference sequence). V shed 3 bases and J shed 1 base, with 7 bases lying between them. The CDR3 region is CASSFGGSYEQYF. The DNA of the CDR3 is TGTGCCAGCAGCTTCGGCGGTTCCTACGAGCAGTACTTC.

This clone was detected a few times. The chain carries TRBV20-1 and TRBJ1-1, with no clear D. Germline V gives CDR1 DFQATT, CDR2 SNEGSKA (reference sequence). The germline V and J ends were trimmed by 6 bases and 0 bases, with 5 bases remaining between them. The CDR3 runs to 11 residues. The CDR3 DNA follows: TGCAGTGCCCCGGTGAACACTGAAGCTTTCTTT. It encodes CSAPVNTEAFF.

The chain couples TRBV23-1 to TRBJ2-1, with 7 bases that match TRBD2. TRBV23-1 is placed among ORFs of uncertain function. Trimming at V came to 0 bases and at J to 4 bases, leaving 6 bases not matched to a gene. The CDR3 covers 16 residues. The CDR3 region is CASSQSRLAVYNEQFF. In nucleotides, the CDR3 is TGCGCCAGCAGTCAATCGCGGCTAGCGGTATACAATGAGCAGTTCTTC.

The V gene is TRBV9, the J gene TRBJ1-1, with D possibly TRBD1 on 5 matching bases. With 4 bases removed from V and 8 bases from J, the gap between germline ends came to 21 bases. Germline CDR1 SGDLS, CDR2 YYNGEE. The CDR3 spans 15 residues. Written as DNA, the CDR3 is TGTGCCAGCAGCCCCGGGTGGGCCCACAACAGGGAAGCTTTCTTT. Translation gives CASSPGWAHNREAFF.

The chain combines TRBV5-1 with TRBJ2-1; 10 bases agree with TRBD2. Germline lookup yields CDR1 SGHRS and CDR2 YFSETQ. There are 15 residues in the CDR3. V lost 0 bases, J lost 7 bases, and 4 bases stayed unmatched. The CDR3, as DNA: TGCGCCAGCAGCTTGGAGGGGACTAGCGTTAATGAGCAGTTCTTC. This gives the protein CASSLEGTSVNEQFF.

This clone was seen a single time. The rearrangement uses TRBV14 and TRBJ2-2; 8 bases agree with TRBD2. V shed 5 bases, J shed 6 bases, and the junction held 11 bases outside the gene matches. Germline V CDR1 and CDR2: SGHDN, FVKESK. CDR3 size: 16 residues. The CDR3 is CASSVTGLVIAGELFF. The CDR3 DNA reads as TGTGCCAGCAGCGTAACGGGACTAGTGATTGCCGGGGAGCTGTTTTTT.

The chain has TRBV7-9 and TRBJ2-4; D gene uncertain. Trimming took 4 bases from V and 4 from J, leaving 8 bases between them. The CDR3 covers 13 residues. Germline lookup yields CDR1 SEHNR and CDR2 FQNEAQ (reference sequence). As DNA, the CDR3 is TGTGCCAGCAGCTCTAGTGGGAAAAACATTCAGTACTTC. Residues: CASSSSGKNIQYF.

CDR3 protein: CASTLDSSNQPQHF. In nucleotides, the CDR3 is TGTGCCAGCACCCTGGACAGTTCCAATCAGCCCCAGCATTTT. The chain employs TRBV11-2 and TRBJ1-5; D is perhaps TRBD1 (6 bases). The germline V and J ends were trimmed by 7 bases and 3 bases, with 13 bases remaining between them. The CDR3 covers 14 residues. Germline CDR1 and CDR2: SGHAT and FQNNGV.

This clone was found a few times. V gene TRBV10-3 combines with J gene TRBJ1-6; maybe TRBD1 (5 bases). CDR1 and CDR2 from the germline V gene are ENHRY and SYGVKD. The CDR3 extends over 14 amino acids. Deletions cut 2 bases from V and 10 bases from J, with 12 bases between. The CDR3 sequence is CAISEGGGRSPLHF. The CDR3 DNA reads as TGTGCCATCAGTGAGGGGGGAGGTCGATCACCCCTCCACTTT.

V is TRBV29-1 and J is TRBJ1-4, with D uncertain. Germline CDR1 SQVTM, CDR2 ANQGSEA. V shed 4 bases and J shed 8 bases, with 11 bases lying between them. The CDR3 consists of 12 residues. DNA for the CDR3: TGCAGCGTTGTTGTGGCGGGAGAAAAACTGTTTTTT. Translated: CSVVVAGEKLFF.

The chain employs TRBV2 and TRBJ1-2; maybe TRBD1 (6 bases). The CDR3 loop spans 13 amino acids. Trimming took 4 bases from V and 4 from J, leaving 10 bases between them. CDR1 is SNHLY, CDR2 FYNNEI, per germline. CDR3 in amino acids: CASSVTGTYGYTF. The CDR3, as DNA: TGTGCCAGCAGTGTTACAGGGACCTATGGCTACACCTTC.

The chain carries TRBV6-5 and TRBJ2-7; D might be TRBD1 (6 bases). The CDR3 runs 14 residues. Deletions cut 7 bases from V and 7 bases from J, with 20 bases between. CDR1 is MNHEY, CDR2 SVGAGI, per germline. The CDR3 spells CASILEGTRTEQYF. Written as DNA, the CDR3 is TGTGCCAGCATCCTCGAAGGGACACGAACTGAGCAGTACTTC.

The chain has TRBV6-1 and TRBJ1-4, with D maybe TRBD1 (6 bases). From germline, CDR1 is MNHNS and CDR2 SASEGT. This CDR3 spans 14 amino acids. Trimming removed 1 base at V and 7 bases at J, with 10 bases between. CDR3: CASSEGGLSEKLFF. The CDR3 DNA follows: TGTGCCAGCAGTGAAGGGGGGCTTAGTGAAAAACTGTTTTTT.

The sample holds a few counts of this clone. The CDR3 protein is CAWSALSSYNSPLHF. The CDR3 DNA sequence: TGTGCCTGGAGCGCGCTTAGCTCCTATAATTCACCCCTCCACTTT. This chain joins TRBV30 and TRBJ1-6; D gene unclear. Germline CDR1 is GTSNPN and CDR2 is SVGIG (reference sequence). This CDR3 has 15 residues. The V end was cut by 3 bases, the J end by 0 bases, with 9 bases between. Full variable domain (remainder filled in from reference TRBV30 and TRBJ1-6): SQTIHQWPATLVQPVGSPLSLECTVEGTSNPNLYWYRQAAGRGLQLLFYSVGIGQISSEVPQNLSASRPQDRQFILSSKKLLLSDSGFYLCAWSALSSYNSPLHFGNGTRLTVT.

V is TRBV6-5 and J is TRBJ1-2; 9 nucleotides line up with TRBD1. The CDR3 has 15 amino acids. V lost 5 bases and J lost 4; bases outside the gene matches: 8. Germline V CDR1 and CDR2: MNHEY, SVGAGI. The DNA of the CDR3 is TGTGCCAGCAGTCCACCTCGGGACAGGGTCTATGGCTACACCTTC. Translated: CASSPPRDRVYGYTF.

The chain joins TRBV15 to TRBJ2-7; 8 bases fit TRBD1. The CDR3 extends over 15 amino acids. Losses at the gene ends were 3 bases for V and 5 bases for J; bases not matched to a gene: 9. The germline gives CDR1 LNHNV, CDR2 YYDKDF (reference sequence). The CDR3 DNA follows: TGTGCCACCAGCAGGAACGGACAGGGTAGGGACGAGCAGTACTTC. Translated, it gives CATSRNGQGRDEQYF.

The DNA for the CDR3 is TGTGCCAGCTCACCACCGTCGGGACAGAAATTGAACACTGAAGCTTTCTTT. Its protein is CASSPPSGQKLNTEAFF. The chain uses TRBV18 and TRBJ1-1, with 7 nucleotides matching TRBD1. CDR3 size: 17 residues. Trimming removed 0 bases from V and 0 bases from J; junction bases left unmatched: 7. The germline CDR1 and CDR2 sequences are KGHSH and LQKENI.

This clone was counted only a few times. The CDR3 nucleotides are TGTGCCAGCAGCGCCCTACGGACAGGGAAAGAGACCCAGTACTTC. Translated: CASSALRTGKETQYF. This rearrangement joins TRBV9 to TRBJ2-5; 8 nucleotides agree with TRBD1. Germline V gene lookup returns CDR1 SGDLS and CDR2 YYNGEE. V lost 3 bases and J lost 3; bases outside the gene matches: 7. The CDR3 totals 15 residues.

The chain employs TRBV6-5 and TRBJ2-7, with 12 bases identical to TRBD1. Germline CDR1 MNHEY, CDR2 SVGAGI. The CDR3 spans 15 residues. Unmatched junction bases numbered 4, after V lost 6 bases and J lost 1 base. The CDR3: CASRGQGAGSYEQYF. CDR3 nucleotides: TGTGCCAGCAGGGGACAGGGGGCGGGGTCCTACGAGCAGTACTTC.

This clone turned up a few times. The chain is built from TRBV5-8 and TRBJ1-1, with 7 nucleotides matching TRBD1. The CDR3 is 15 residues long. V shed 2 bases, J shed 4 bases, and the junction held 8 bases outside the gene matches. Germline CDR1 reads SGHTS; CDR2 reads YDEGEE. CDR3 bases: TGTGCCAGCAGCTTAGTGGACAGGATAGGCACTGAAGCTTTCTTT. The encoded protein is CASSLVDRIGTEAFF.

CDR3 sequence (DNA): TGTGCCAGCAGCTTAGCAAGGGACTTAGCATACAATGAGCAGTTCTTC. This gives the protein CASSLARDLAYNEQFF. V usage is TRBV11-3 and J usage is TRBJ2-1, with a tentative D call TRBD2 (6 bases). This CDR3 comprises 16 residues. Germline loops: CDR1 SGHNT, CDR2 YENEEA. V lost 1 base and J 4 bases, leaving 14 bases between the germline ends.

This clone occurred once. The gene calls are TRBV3-1 (or the pseudogene TRBV3-2) and TRBJ1-2; the D gene is possibly TRBD1 (5 bases). This CDR3 region has 15 residues. Germline CDR1 and CDR2: LGHDT and YNNKEL (reference sequence). The V end lost 1 base, the J end lost 6 bases, and 15 bases lay between the germline ends. The CDR3 DNA follows: TGTGCCAGCAGCCAAGCCCCGGGACTTCAGAATGGCTACACCTTC. Residues: CASSQAPGLQNGYTF.

The chain recombines TRBV20-1 with TRBJ1-2; D gene unclear. Trimming stripped 3 bases from V and 0 bases from J, with 14 bases between. The V gene's germline CDR1 is DFQATT and CDR2 SNEGSKA (reference sequence). The CDR3 covers 15 residues. The CDR3 reads CSASSVSGTNYGYTF. As DNA, the CDR3 is TGCAGTGCTAGTTCCGTATCCGGGACTAACTATGGCTACACCTTC.

This clone has only a few counts. This chain uses TRBV5-1 with TRBJ2-7; TRBD1 agrees at 7 bases. Germline trimming cut 3 bases from V and 0 bases from J; bases unmatched to any gene: 9. From germline, CDR1 is SGHRS and CDR2 YFSETQ. The CDR3 totals 16 residues. The CDR3 DNA follows: TGCGCCAGCAGCTCGGCGACAGGGAAAAGCTCCTACGAGCAGTACTTC. Protein sequence: CASSSATGKSSYEQYF.